The T cell receptor (beta chain) under discussion was sequenced for a study of T cell responses to AZD1222 COVID-19 vaccine. Study-wide results and limits: Seropositive at baseline were only a handful of AZD1222 recipients. Breadth and depth of Spike-specific TCRs rose after two AZD1222 doses.

The CDR3 consists of 15 residues. Trimming cost V 2 bases and J 3 bases, with 14 bases left between them. The germline V gene encodes CDR1 SGDLS and CDR2 YYNGEE. This clone occurred a few times. What it binds is not known. Sequencing used immunoSEQ multiplex PCR; TCRdb keeps in-frame clones, though not all of them. The repertoire holds 75,000 to 95,000 clones, with approximately 81% as singletons. The clonotype was recovered from an adult in good health. The chain couples TRBV9 to TRBJ1-2, with D possibly TRBD1 on 5 matching bases. The sample in question was peripheral blood, obtained on day 0 of AZD1222 vaccination. The CDR3 DNA follows: TGTGCCAGCAGCGTCCTGGGGGGAGGGTACTATGGCTACACCTTC. As protein: CASSVLGGGYYGYTF.